One sample yielded the 7 T cell receptor beta chains listed below, sequenced in a study of vaccination and CD4 T cells after COVID-19. No cognate antigen is known for these TCRs. As for treatment: approximately 11-day PBMC culture with coronavirus spike peptide pools or control peptides (ViraFEST assay). The Oncomine TCR Beta short-read assay was what sequenced the DNA obtained from cultured CD4+ T cells. In TCRdb, the PCR reads were re-called with MiXCR into one record per CDR3 protein. The sample has under 20,000 distinct CDR3 sequences, about 50% seen once. Sequencing was done on a sample of cultured CD4+ T cells from blood. Source of these receptors: a human donor with COVID-19.

J is TRBJ1-5 and V is TRBV30; weak D call: TRBD1 (6 bases). The germline CDR1 and CDR2 sequences are GTSNPN and SVGIG (reference sequence). The CDR3 consists of 14 residues. The V and J ends lost 7 bases and 2 bases respectively, with 15 bases between them. The CDR3 coding sequence is TGTGCCTCCTACCGACAGGTGGGCAATCAGCCCCAGCATTTT. It is translated as CASYRQVGNQPQHF.

This clonotype was counted between two and nine times. The rearrangement links TRBV6-2 or TRBV6-3 to TRBJ2-3, with TRBD1 matching over 9 bases. This CDR3 is 15 amino acids long. The junction had 4 bases not matched to a gene; V was cut back by 6 bases and J by 0 bases. CDR1 and CDR2 (germline): MNHEY, SVGEGT. The CDR3 DNA is TGTGCCAGCAGCCAGACAGGGGGGAGCACAGATACGCAGTATTTT. It yields the protein CASSQTGGSTDTQYF.

In DNA, the CDR3 is TGTGCCACCAGCAGAGGCTCAGGATTTGGTTATGGCTACACCTTC. This encodes CATSRGSGFGYGYTF. The chain combines TRBV15 with TRBJ1-2; D unresolved. Germline V lookup: CDR1 LNHNV, CDR2 YYDKDF (reference sequence). V was cut by 1 base and J by 5 bases, with 14 bases left in between. This CDR3 has 15 residues.

The chain links TRBV5-5 to TRBJ2-5; possibly TRBD1 or TRBD2 for D (5 bases each). The germline V gene has CDR1 SGHKS and CDR2 YYEKEE (reference sequence). The germline V and J ends were trimmed by 0 bases and 1 base, with 7 bases remaining between them. This CDR3 spans 14 amino acids. The CDR3 DNA reads as TGTGCCAGCAGCTTGGGAGGGACCCAAGAGACCCAGTACTTC. This gives the protein CASSLGGTQETQYF.

The V and J genes are TRBV7-2 and TRBJ2-5, with 10 bases aligning to TRBD1. CDR3 length equals 16 residues. Germline CDR1 SGHTA, CDR2 FQGNSA. V was clipped by 5 bases and J by 4 bases; unmatched bases: 10. CDR3 sequence (DNA): TGTGCCAGCAGCGCAGGGGACAGGGGTTTGCGAGAGACCCAGTACTTC. Its protein product is CASSAGDRGLRETQYF.

This clonotype was recorded a few times. Here the CDR3 reads CSAAPFSSGGEDTQYF. The CDR3, as DNA: TGCAGTGCTGCACCTTTTTCTAGCGGGGGGGAAGATACGCAGTATTTT. The J gene is TRBJ2-3, the V gene TRBV20-1; 12 nucleotides align to TRBD2. CDR3 length equals 16 residues. The germline V gene encodes CDR1 DFQATT and CDR2 SNEGSKA (reference sequence). Unmatched junction bases numbered 11, after V lost 5 bases and J lost 5 bases.

The chain couples TRBV9 to TRBJ2-5, with D possibly TRBD1 on 7 matching bases. The V gene lost 2 bases and the J gene lost 4 bases, with 15 bases spanning the gap. The CDR3 contains 15 residues. Looked up from germline, CDR1 is SGDLS and CDR2 is YYNGEE. The CDR3 is CASSVDPGGRETQYF. CDR3 bases: TGTGCCAGCAGCGTCGACCCAGGGGGGAGAGAGACCCAGTACTTC.